This T cell receptor beta chain was captured in a study of cytomegalovirus exposure and HLA in healthy donors. This CDR3 is built from 14 residues. J lost 8 bases, V lost 5 bases, and 10 bases had no gene match. Germline assignment: CDR1 SGHAT and CDR2 FQNNGV. Libraries were prepared by immunoSEQ multiplex PCR; TCRdb keeps only in-frame clonotypes and omits some of them. The data contain 250,000 to 300,000 clones, 80% to 90% of them singletons. The genes are TRBV11-2 and TRBJ1-2; 8 bases fit TRBD1. The source is a woman younger than 35 in good health and CMV-seronegative. The material sequenced was PBMCs. The CDR3 protein is CASSPRTGRGGYTF. The CDR3 nucleotides read TGTGCCAGCAGCCCCCGGACAGGGAGAGGGGGCTACACCTTC.